What follows are 22 T cell receptor beta chains derived from one specimen sequenced in a study of regulatory T cells in long-lasting Graves disease. Building the TCR beta libraries relied on iRepertoire HTBI primers, and CDR3 regions underwent Arm-PCR. Each CDR3 protein gets one entry after TCRdb re-called the multiplex PCR reads with MiXCR. The sample includes 400,000 to 500,000 distinct CDR3 sequences, around 23% of them seen just once. The time point denotes: persistent/refractory GD, antithyroid drugs over 5 years with positive TRAb. Following extraction of RNA from PBMCs, that RNA was used to make the TCR library. The material was peripheral blood mononuclear cells (PBMCs), obtained when the disease was refractory, from a patient treated with antithyroid drugs. These receptors all come from a female donor with Graves disease.

This clonotype was detected ten times or more. The chain employs TRBV12-3 or TRBV12-4 and TRBJ1-6; possible D gene TRBD1, 6 bases. There are 14 residues in the CDR3. With 2 bases removed from V and 10 bases from J, the gap between germline ends came to 12 bases. CDR3 loop: CASSLYRDDSPLHF. CDR3 sequence (DNA): TGTGCCAGCAGTTTATACAGGGACGACTCACCCCTCCACTTT.

V is TRBV13 and J is TRBJ2-2; D is ambiguous. The length of the CDR3 is 16 residues. The ends were cut back, 0 bases at V and 6 bases at J, with 14 bases in the middle. Per germline, CDR1 PRHDT and CDR2 FYEKMQ (reference sequence). The CDR3, as DNA: TGTGCCAGCAGCTTAGGCTTTTTATCGGGCGCCGGGGAGCTGTTTTTT. This encodes CASSLGFLSGAGELFF.

This clonotype has only a few counts. This chain joins TRBV6-9 and TRBJ2-7, with TRBD1 matching 8 bases. Germline V gene lookup returns CDR1 MNHGY and CDR2 SVAAGI. The V gene end was trimmed by 3 bases and the J gene end by 6 bases; junction bases not matched to a gene: 10. The CDR3 loop spans 15 amino acids. CDR3 sequence: CASSYSQGARGEQYF. The CDR3 DNA is TGTGCCAGCAGTTACTCCCAGGGGGCCCGGGGCGAGCAGTACTTC.

This clonotype was counted a few times. V and J are TRBV2 and TRBJ2-7, with D unclear. Germline-derived CDR1 and CDR2 are SNHLY and FYNNEI. The CDR3 runs to 11 residues. V was shortened by 5 bases and J by 8 bases, with 10 bases between the two germline ends. The CDR3 sequence: CASSREYKQYF. CDR3 nucleotide sequence: TGTGCCAGCAGTCGCGAATACAAGCAGTACTTC.

This clonotype was detected once. The rearrangement uses TRBV20-1 and TRBJ2-1, with 15 bases matching TRBD2. Germline values: CDR1 DFQATT, CDR2 SNEGSKA (reference sequence). The junction had 12 bases not matched to a gene; V was cut back by 3 bases and J by 6 bases. The length of the CDR3 is 18 residues. CDR3 residues: CSASRGLAGGKGGNEQFF. CDR3 DNA: TGCAGTGCTAGTAGGGGACTAGCGGGAGGAAAAGGGGGCAATGAGCAGTTCTTC.

The rearrangement joins TRBV6-5 to TRBJ1-5, with D possibly being TRBD1 (6 bases). The ends were cut back, 2 bases at V and 4 bases at J, with 24 bases in the middle. Germline V gene data show CDR1 as MNHEY and CDR2 as SVGAGI. The CDR3 sequence is 19 residues long. The CDR3: CASSYPPRRAGALNQPQHF. CDR3 coding DNA: TGTGCCAGCAGTTACCCCCCCCGAAGGGCAGGGGCCCTAAATCAGCCCCAGCATTTT.

The table lists this clonotype with a few counts. The chain joins TRBV7-8 to TRBJ2-6; D possibly corresponds to TRBD1 (5 bases). V shed 1 base and J shed 0 bases, with 10 bases lying between them. Germline V lookup: CDR1 SGHVS, CDR2 FQNEAQ. The CDR3 has 17 residues. CDR3 DNA: TGTGCCAGCAGCTTAGAGGGGCTCGTCTCTGGGGCCAACGTCCTGACTTTC. It translates to CASSLEGLVSGANVLTF.

This clonotype was seen many times. The chain carries TRBV27 and TRBJ1-1; D not resolved. This CDR3 comprises 14 residues. Germline CDR1 reads MNHEY; CDR2 reads SMNVEV (reference sequence). V was cut by 3 bases and J by 3 bases, with 11 bases left in between. CDR3 nucleotide sequence: TGTGCCAGCAGTTTGGGCGTGTTGGACACTGAAGCTTTCTTT. This codes for CASSLGVLDTEAFF.

This clonotype was detected ten times or more. The junction shows a germline mismatch at one end, possibly a read error. The rearrangement joins TRBV5-1 to TRBJ1-6; D not resolved. CDR3 size: 12 residues. Germline loops: CDR1 SGHRS, CDR2 YFSETQ. The DNA of the CDR3 is TGTGCCAGCAGTCCCACGGATTCACCCCTCCACTTT. It is translated as CASSPTDSPLHF.

This clonotype has a single count. The rearrangement uses TRBV30 and TRBJ2-2, with 14 bases matching TRBD2. The CDR3 has 15 residues. Trimming removed 4 bases from V and 5 bases from J; junction bases left unmatched: 3. Per the germline V gene, CDR1 is GTSNPN and CDR2 is SVGIG (reference sequence). The CDR3 region has the DNA TGTGCCTGGACGACTAGCGGGAGGGAAACCGGGGAGCTGTTTTTT. Protein: CAWTTSGRETGELFF. Complete variable domain (other parts from reference TRBV30 and TRBJ2-2): SQTIHQWPATLVQPVGSPLSLECTVEGTSNPNLYWYRQAAGRGLQLLFYSVGIGQISSEVPQNLSASRPQDRQFILSSKKLLLSDSGFYLCAWTTSGRETGELFFGEGSRLTVL.

Points on this clonotype: This may arise from a read error, as a much more abundant clone is one base away. Here the CDR3 omits its conserved ending phenylalanine or tryptophan, so a read error is the likely source. This chain connects TRBV7-2 to TRBJ2-7, with 9 bases lining up with TRBD1. Germline-derived CDR1 and CDR2 are SGHTA and FQGNSA. This CDR3 contains 16 residues. V was pared by 7 bases and J by 4 bases, with 14 bases of the junction left unmatched. As DNA, the CDR3 is TGTGCCAGCACCAATTTCGAGGGACAGGGAAGGTACGAGCAGTACCTC. Encoded protein: CASTNFEGQGRYEQYL.

The V and J genes are TRBV6-1 and TRBJ2-5; a weak D match, TRBD1 (6 bases). CDR1 MNHNS and CDR2 SASEGT come from the germline V gene. Trimming stripped 7 bases from V and 3 bases from J, with 15 bases between. This CDR3 is 14 amino acids long. For the CDR3, the DNA is TGTGCCAGCAAACCCACAGGGTTCGAAGAGACCCAGTACTTC. This translates into CASKPTGFEETQYF.

This clonotype has a handful of counts. This chain joins TRBV27 and TRBJ2-6; TRBD1 agrees at 9 bases. CDR3 length: 17 amino acids. Germline V gene lookup returns CDR1 MNHEY and CDR2 SMNVEV (reference sequence). V shed 6 bases, J shed 4 bases, and the junction held 10 bases outside the gene matches. CDR3 loop: CASSPGTGYSGANVLTF. As DNA, the CDR3 is TGTGCCAGCAGCCCGGGGACAGGGTATTCGGGGGCCAACGTCCTGACTTTC.

This clonotype showed up many times. This sequence joins TRBV27 and TRBJ1-1; 9 bases fit TRBD1. Germline CDR1 is MNHEY and CDR2 is SMNVEV (reference sequence). The CDR3 extends over 14 amino acids. V lost 6 bases to trimming and J lost 4 bases; unmatched junction nucleotides: 6. The CDR3 sequence is CASSMGQGTTEAFF. The CDR3 DNA reads as TGTGCCAGCAGCATGGGACAGGGAACCACTGAAGCTTTCTTT.

This clonotype was counted only a few times. This chain links TRBV28 with TRBJ1-6, with D tentatively TRBD1 (6 bases). The V gene's germline CDR1 is MDHEN and CDR2 SYDVKM. The V and J ends lost 7 bases and 5 bases respectively, with 15 bases between them. The length of the CDR3 is 15 residues. The CDR3 sequence is CASTGGAFDNSPLHF. The CDR3 DNA reads TGTGCCAGCACGGGGGGGGCTTTCGATAATTCACCCCTCCACTTT.

This clonotype was counted once. This may be a read error, as it is one base from a much larger clone. The chain is built from TRBV27 and TRBJ2-7; TRBD2 aligns across 13 bases. J gave up 2 bases and V 8 bases, and 3 bases lay outside the gene matches. Looked up from germline, CDR1 is MNHEY and CDR2 is SMNVEV (reference sequence). This CDR3 contains 14 residues. Written as DNA, the CDR3 is TGTGCCAGCGGCGGACTAGCGGGGGCCTACGAGCAGTACTTC. Protein sequence: CASGGLAGAYEQYF.

This clonotype was counted many times. The V gene is TRBV28, the J gene TRBJ2-7, with TRBD2 identical over 11 bases. This CDR3 contains 15 residues. The germline V gene has CDR1 MDHEN and CDR2 SYDVKM. J was trimmed by 1 base and V by 4 bases; bases with no gene match: 3. The CDR3 sequence is CASSYSGRESYEQYF. CDR3 sequence (DNA): TGTGCCAGCAGTTATAGCGGGAGGGAATCCTACGAGCAGTACTTC.

Many counts were recorded for this clonotype. V is TRBV30 and J is TRBJ1-1, with TRBD1 matching 11 bases. The CDR3 has 14 residues. V gave up 5 bases and J gave up 3 bases; unmatched junction bases: 5. Looked up from germline, CDR1 is GTSNPN and CDR2 is SVGIG (reference sequence). The CDR3 DNA reads as TGTGCCTGGGAAGGACAGGGGGCGCACACTGAAGCTTTCTTT. Its translation is CAWEGQGAHTEAFF.

This clonotype has at least ten counts. This chain links TRBV18 with TRBJ1-1; maybe TRBD1 (6 bases). The germline CDR1 and CDR2 sequences are KGHSH and LQKENI. The CDR3 covers 13 residues. V was clipped by 3 bases and J by 10 bases, with 15 bases between them. CDR3 sequence reads: CASSPRQEEVAFF. The CDR3 DNA sequence: TGTGCCAGCTCACCGCGACAGGAGGAGGTAGCTTTCTTT.

Only a few counts were recorded for this clonotype. The chain couples TRBV28 to TRBJ1-3; D not certain. The V gene lost 5 bases and the J gene lost 4 bases, with 6 bases spanning the gap. Germline V gives CDR1 MDHEN, CDR2 SYDVKM. This CDR3 spans 12 amino acids. DNA for the CDR3: TGTGCCAGCAGTCCCGTCGGAAACACCATATATTTT. Translation: CASSPVGNTIYF.

This clonotype occurred many times. The chain has TRBV10-1 and TRBJ2-1; 7 bases align to TRBD2. From germline, CDR1 is WNHNN and CDR2 SYGVQD (reference sequence). The CDR3 sequence is 15 residues long. The V segment lost 1 base and the J segment 5 bases; nucleotides outside the gene matches: 5. CDR3 DNA sequence: TGCGCCAGCAGTGAGTTACCGGGAGGCGACAATGAGCAGTTCTTC. As protein: CASSELPGGDNEQFF.

In regard to this clonotype: This sequence may be a read error, since a much larger clone differs from it by one base. J is TRBJ2-7 and V is TRBV27; D not certain. The CDR3 contains 15 residues. CDR1 and CDR2 (germline): MNHEY, SMNVEV (reference sequence). DNA for the CDR3: TGTGCCAGCAGTTACACGAAGGCGATCTCCTGCGAGCAGTACTTC. As protein: CASSYTKAISCEQYF.